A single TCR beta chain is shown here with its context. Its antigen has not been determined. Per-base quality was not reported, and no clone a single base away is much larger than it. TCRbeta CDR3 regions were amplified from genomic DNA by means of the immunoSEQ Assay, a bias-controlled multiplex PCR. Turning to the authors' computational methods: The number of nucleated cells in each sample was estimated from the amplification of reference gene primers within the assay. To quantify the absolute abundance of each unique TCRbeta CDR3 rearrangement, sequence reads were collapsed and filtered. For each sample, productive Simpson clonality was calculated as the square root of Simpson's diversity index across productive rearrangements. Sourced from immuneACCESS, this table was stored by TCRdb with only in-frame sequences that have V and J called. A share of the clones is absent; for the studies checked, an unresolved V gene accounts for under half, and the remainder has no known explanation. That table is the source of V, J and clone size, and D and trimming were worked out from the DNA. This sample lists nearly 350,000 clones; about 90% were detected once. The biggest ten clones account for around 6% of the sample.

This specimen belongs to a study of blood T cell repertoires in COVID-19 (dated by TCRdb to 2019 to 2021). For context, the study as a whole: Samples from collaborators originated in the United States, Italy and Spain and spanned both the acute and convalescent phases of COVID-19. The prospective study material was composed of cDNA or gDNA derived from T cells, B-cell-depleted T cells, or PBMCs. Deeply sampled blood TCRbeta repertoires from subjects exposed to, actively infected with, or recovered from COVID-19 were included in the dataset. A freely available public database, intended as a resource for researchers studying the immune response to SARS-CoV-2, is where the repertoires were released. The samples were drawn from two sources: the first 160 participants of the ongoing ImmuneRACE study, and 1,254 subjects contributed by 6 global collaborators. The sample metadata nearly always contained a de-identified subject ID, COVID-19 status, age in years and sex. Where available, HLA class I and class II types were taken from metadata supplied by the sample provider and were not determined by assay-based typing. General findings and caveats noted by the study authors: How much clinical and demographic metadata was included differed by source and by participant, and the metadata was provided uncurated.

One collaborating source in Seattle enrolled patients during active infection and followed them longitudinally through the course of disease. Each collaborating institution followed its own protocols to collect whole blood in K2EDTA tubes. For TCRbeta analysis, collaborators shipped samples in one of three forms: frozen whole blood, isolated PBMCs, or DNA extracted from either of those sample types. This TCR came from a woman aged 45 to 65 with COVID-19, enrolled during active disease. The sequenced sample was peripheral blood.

The DNA sequence is given as TGTGCTAGTGCCAAGCCTTTGAACACTGAAGCTTTCTTT. Its amino acids are CASAKPLNTEAFF. This receptor chain uses TRBV12-5 and TRBJ1-1; confidence is insufficient to name the D gene. Trimming at the junction amounts to 7 bases on V and 0 bases on J, and the germline ends lie 9 bases apart. CDR1 and CDR2, per the germline V gene, are LGHNT and FRNRAP. Spanning cysteine to phenylalanine, the CDR3 consists of 13 amino acids. Solely the CDR3 DNA is kept, with 39 bases framed from the first base.